This TCR beta chain was identified in a study of T cells in tuberculosis (dated by TCRdb to between 2017 and 2018). Looking at the study overall: To characterize T cells specific for the mycobacterial lipid antigen glucose monomycolate (GMM), the study used CD1B tetramers together with high-throughput TCR immunosequencing. A South African clinical cohort compared IGRA-negative adolescents, IGRA-positive adolescents with latent tuberculosis and adults with active tuberculosis, around ten per group.

General study outcomes and caveats: An accuracy of 87% (AUROC more than 0.8) was reached by a classifier using the diverse GMM-specific repertoire, compared with 60% to 70% accuracy when GEM motif frequencies were used. Active tuberculosis TCR-alpha repertoires showed smaller mean NN-distances to GMM-specific TCRs than IGRA-negative controls, suggesting clonal expansion of these TCRs. The smaller NN-distances were partly driven by shorter CDR3-alpha lengths in active tuberculosis patients, and the difference for TCR-beta did not reach statistical significance. Clinical samples were chosen by availability of cryopreserved specimens, and active tuberculosis cases were adults while controls were adolescents.

As concerns this clone: Its recognized antigen is unknown. Base qualities were left out, and no much larger clone turns up one base away.

At study entry, a tuberculin skin test and the QuantiFERON-TB GOLD In-Tube IGRA were used to screen adolescents for latent tuberculosis infection. Immunosequencing was performed on unsorted cryopreserved PBMC, with 100,000 or so T cells per clinical donor covered on average. Eleven high schools in the Worcester region of the Western Cape, South Africa, served as enrollment sites for adolescents aged 12 to 18 years. Roughly ten M. tuberculosis-infected adolescents and approximately ten uninfected adolescents were selected, with the two groups matched for age and sex. Adolescent PBMC were isolated from freshly drawn heparinized blood by density centrifugation and cryopreserved. TCR libraries were generated with the immunoSEQ multiplex PCR assay, using TCR-beta and/or TCR-alpha/delta assays for each sample. The amplified TCR libraries were sequenced on the Illumina high-throughput platform. The authors' analysis ran thus. Clustering and dimensionality reduction relied on pairwise TCRdist distances among GMM-specific receptors from T cells that were either sorted ex vivo or expanded in vitro. The score assigned to each clinical repertoire was mean NN-distance, meaning the average TCRdist to the nearest 10% of tetramer-positive reference sequences. GEM TCR motif frequency was calculated as the fraction of unique TCRs that matched known GEM sequences by V/J usage and CDR3 length. Linear discriminant analysis with leave-one-out cross-validation, implemented in scikit-learn, was used to classify active tuberculosis. TCRdb provides this immuneACCESS table in a form limited to in-frame rearrangements. Some clones are lacking; in checked studies, under half of them reflect an unresolved V gene, and why the rest are absent is not known. V, J and clone size are those of that table, while D and trimming were read from the DNA. The sample contains about 25,000 clones, approximately 90% of them found a single time. The ten largest clones represent roughly 15% of the sample.

Material: PBMCs. This receptor was obtained from a donor between 10 and 35 years old with latent tuberculosis or without tuberculosis infection. Some clones in this sample may be carry-over from other donors' samples.

Here is the DNA: TGTGCCACCATCGAGGGGCCAACAGGGGGTTGGCATGAAGCTTTCTTT. It specifies CATIEGPTGGWHEAFF. The chain is assembled from TRBV15 and TRBJ1-1; TRBD1 lines up with 8 middle nucleotides. Trimming accounts for 7 bases at V and 7 bases at J, while the number of junction bases matched to no gene is 17. Per the germline V gene (reference sequence), LNHNV is the CDR1 and YYDKDF is the CDR2. Its CDR3 holds 16 amino acids, cysteine through phenylalanine. Just CDR3 DNA is preserved here, 48 bases in frame from base 1.